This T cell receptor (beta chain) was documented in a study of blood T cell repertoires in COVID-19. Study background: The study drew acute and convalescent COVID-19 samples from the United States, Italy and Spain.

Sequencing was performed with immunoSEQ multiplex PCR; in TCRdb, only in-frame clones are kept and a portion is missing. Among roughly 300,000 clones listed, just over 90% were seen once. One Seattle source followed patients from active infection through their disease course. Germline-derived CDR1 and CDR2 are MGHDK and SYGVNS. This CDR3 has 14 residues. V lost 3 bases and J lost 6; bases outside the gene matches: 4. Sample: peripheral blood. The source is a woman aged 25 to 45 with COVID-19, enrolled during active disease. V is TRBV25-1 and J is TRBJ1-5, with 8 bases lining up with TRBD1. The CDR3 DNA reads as TGTGCCAGCAGTGATTCAGGGGGCGGTCAGCCCCAGCATTTT. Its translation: CASSDSGGGQPQHF. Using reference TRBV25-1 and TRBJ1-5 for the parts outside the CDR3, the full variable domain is EADIYQTPRYLVIGTGKKITLECSQTMGHDKMYWYQQDPGMELHLIHYSYGVNSTEKGDLSSESTVSRIRTEHFPLTLESARPSHTSQYLCASSDSGGGQPQHFGDGTRLSIL.